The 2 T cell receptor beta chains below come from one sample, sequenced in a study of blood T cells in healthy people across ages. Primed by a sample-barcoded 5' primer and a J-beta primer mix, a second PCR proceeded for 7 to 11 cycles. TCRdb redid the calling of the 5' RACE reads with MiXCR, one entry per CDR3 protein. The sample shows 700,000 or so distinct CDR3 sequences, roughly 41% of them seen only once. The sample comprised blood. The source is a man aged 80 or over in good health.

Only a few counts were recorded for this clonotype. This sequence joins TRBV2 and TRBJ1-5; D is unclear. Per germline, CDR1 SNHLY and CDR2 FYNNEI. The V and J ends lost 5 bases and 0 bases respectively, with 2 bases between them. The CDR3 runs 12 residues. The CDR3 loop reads CASSNSNQPQHF. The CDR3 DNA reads TGTGCCAGCAGTAATAGCAATCAGCCCCAGCATTTT.

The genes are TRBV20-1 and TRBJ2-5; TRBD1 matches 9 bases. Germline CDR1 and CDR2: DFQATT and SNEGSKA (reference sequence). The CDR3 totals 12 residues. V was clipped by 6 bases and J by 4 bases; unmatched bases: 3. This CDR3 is CSARTGAETQYF. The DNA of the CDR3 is TGCAGTGCCAGGACAGGGGCAGAGACCCAGTACTTC.